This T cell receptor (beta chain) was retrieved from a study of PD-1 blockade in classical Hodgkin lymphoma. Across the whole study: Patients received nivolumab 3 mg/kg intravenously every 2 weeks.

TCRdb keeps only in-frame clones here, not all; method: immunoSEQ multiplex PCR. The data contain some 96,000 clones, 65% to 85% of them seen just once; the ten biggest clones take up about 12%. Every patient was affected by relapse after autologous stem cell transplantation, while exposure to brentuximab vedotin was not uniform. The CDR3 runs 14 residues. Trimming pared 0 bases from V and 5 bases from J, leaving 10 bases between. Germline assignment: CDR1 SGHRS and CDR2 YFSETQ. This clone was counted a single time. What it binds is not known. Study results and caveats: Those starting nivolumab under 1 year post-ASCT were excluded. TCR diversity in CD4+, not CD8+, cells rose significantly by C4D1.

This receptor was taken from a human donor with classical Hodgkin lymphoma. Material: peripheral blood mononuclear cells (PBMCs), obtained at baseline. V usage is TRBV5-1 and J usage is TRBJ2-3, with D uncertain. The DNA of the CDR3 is TGCGCCAGCAGCTTGGGAGGAAAAGGAGATACGCAGTATTTT. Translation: CASSLGGKGDTQYF.